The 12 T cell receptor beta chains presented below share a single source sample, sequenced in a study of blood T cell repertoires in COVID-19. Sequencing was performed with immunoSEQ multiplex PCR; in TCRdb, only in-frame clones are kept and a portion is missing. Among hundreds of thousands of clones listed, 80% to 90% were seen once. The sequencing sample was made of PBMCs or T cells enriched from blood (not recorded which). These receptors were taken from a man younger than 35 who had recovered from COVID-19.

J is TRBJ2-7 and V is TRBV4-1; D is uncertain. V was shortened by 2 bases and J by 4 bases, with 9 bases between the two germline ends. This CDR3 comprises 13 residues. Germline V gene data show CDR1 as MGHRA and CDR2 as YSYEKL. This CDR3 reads CASSQRDNYEQYF. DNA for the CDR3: TGCGCCAGCAGCCAACGAGATAATTACGAGCAGTACTTC.

CDR3 sequence (DNA): TGTGCCAGCAGCCAGGGACTAGCGGGAGATCTCGGTAGTGAGCAGTTCTTC. Amino acids: CASSQGLAGDLGSEQFF. V and J are TRBV4-2 and TRBJ2-1, with TRBD2 identical over 14 bases. Germline V gene lookup returns CDR1 LGHNA and CDR2 YNFKEQ. With 3 bases clipped from V and 9 bases from J, the junction kept 10 bases outside the gene matches. The length of the CDR3 is 17 residues.

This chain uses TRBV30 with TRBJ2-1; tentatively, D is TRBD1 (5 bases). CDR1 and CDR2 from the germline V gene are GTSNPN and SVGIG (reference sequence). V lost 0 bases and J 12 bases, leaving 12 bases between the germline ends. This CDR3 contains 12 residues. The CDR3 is CAWSVQGRVQFF. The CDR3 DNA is TGTGCCTGGAGTGTTCAGGGTAGGGTGCAGTTCTTC.

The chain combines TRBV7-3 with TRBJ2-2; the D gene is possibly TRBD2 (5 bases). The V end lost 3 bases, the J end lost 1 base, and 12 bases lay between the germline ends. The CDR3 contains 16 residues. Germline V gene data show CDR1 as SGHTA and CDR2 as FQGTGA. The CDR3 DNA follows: TGTGCCAGCAGCTTTCATCAGAGCGGGAACACCGGGGAGCTGTTTTTT. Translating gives CASSFHQSGNTGELFF. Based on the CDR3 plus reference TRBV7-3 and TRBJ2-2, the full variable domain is GAGVSQTPSNKVTEKGKYVELRCDPISGHTALYWYRQSLGQGPEFLIYFQGTGAADDSGLPNDRFFAVRPEGSVSTLKIQRTERGDSAVYLCASSFHQSGNTGELFFGEGSRLTVL.

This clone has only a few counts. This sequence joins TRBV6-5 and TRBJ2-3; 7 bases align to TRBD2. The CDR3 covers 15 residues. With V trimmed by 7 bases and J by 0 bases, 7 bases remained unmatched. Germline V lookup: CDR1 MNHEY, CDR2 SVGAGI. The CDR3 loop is CASKLLASSTDTQYF. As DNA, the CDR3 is TGTGCCAGCAAGCTACTAGCGTCTAGCACAGATACGCAGTATTTT.

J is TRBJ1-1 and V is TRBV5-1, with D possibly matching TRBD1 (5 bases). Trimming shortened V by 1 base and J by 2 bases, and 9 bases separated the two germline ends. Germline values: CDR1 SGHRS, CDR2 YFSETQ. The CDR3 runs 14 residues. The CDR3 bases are TGCGCCAGCAGCTTGTTGACAGACAACACTGAAGCTTTCTTT. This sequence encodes CASSLLTDNTEAFF.

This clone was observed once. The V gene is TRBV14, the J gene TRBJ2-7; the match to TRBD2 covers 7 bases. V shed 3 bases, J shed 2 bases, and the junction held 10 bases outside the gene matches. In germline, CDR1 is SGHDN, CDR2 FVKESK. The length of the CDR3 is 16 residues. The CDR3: CASSQAGLAATYEQYF. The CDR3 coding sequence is TGTGCCAGCAGCCAGGCAGGCCTAGCGGCCACCTACGAGCAGTACTTC.

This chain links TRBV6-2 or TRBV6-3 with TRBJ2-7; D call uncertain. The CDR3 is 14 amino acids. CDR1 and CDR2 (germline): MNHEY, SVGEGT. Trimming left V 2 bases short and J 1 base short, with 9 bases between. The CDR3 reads CASSYAVESYEQYF. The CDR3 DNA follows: TGTGCCAGCAGTTACGCGGTCGAGTCCTACGAGCAGTACTTC.

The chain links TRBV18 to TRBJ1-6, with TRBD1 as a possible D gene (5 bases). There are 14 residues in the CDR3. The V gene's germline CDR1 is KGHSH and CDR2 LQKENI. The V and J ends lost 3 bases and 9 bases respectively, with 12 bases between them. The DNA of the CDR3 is TGTGCCAGCTCACCGGAGGGGTATGGTTCACCCCTCCACTTT. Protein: CASSPEGYGSPLHF. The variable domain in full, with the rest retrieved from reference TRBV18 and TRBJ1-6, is NAGVMQNPRHLVRRRGQEARLRCSPMKGHSHVYWYRQLPEEGLKFMVYLQKENIIDESGMPKERFSAEFPKEGPSILRIQQVVRGDSAAYFCASSPEGYGSPLHFGNGTRLTVT.

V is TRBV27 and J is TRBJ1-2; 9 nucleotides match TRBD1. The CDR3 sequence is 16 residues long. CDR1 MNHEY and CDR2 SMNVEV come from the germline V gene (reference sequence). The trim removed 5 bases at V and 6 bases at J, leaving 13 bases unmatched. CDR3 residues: CASSPDRTGVRDGYTF. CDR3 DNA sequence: TGTGCCAGCAGTCCCGACCGGACAGGGGTCCGGGATGGCTACACCTTC.

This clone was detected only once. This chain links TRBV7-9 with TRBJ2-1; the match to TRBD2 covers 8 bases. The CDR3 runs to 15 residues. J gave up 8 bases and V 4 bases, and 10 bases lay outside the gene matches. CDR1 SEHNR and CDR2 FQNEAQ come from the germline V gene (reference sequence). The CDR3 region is CASSSPGLVGYEQFF. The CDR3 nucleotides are TGTGCCAGCAGCTCACCGGGACTAGTAGGCTATGAGCAGTTCTTC.

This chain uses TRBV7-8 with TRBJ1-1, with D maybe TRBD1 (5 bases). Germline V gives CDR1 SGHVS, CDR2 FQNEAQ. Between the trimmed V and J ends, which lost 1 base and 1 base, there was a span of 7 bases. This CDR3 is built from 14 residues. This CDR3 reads CASSLGQPNTEAFF. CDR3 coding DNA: TGTGCCAGCAGCTTAGGACAGCCGAACACTGAAGCTTTCTTT.